This entry lists 14 T cell receptor beta chains sequenced from one sample in a study of CD8 T cells in ankylosing spondylitis. TCRdb fed the 5' RACE reads into MiXCR, producing one record per CDR3 protein. The data show a few hundred thousand distinct CDR3 sequences, 9.5% to 15% seen once. Overall study results and limits: Blood from ankylosing spondylitis patients appeared to carry a characteristic roughly eight-variant TCR beta motif.

For these TCRs, the target antigens are not known. What was sequenced was blood, either unsorted or a sorted T cell fraction (not recorded which). These receptors originate from a male donor with ankylosing spondylitis.

This chain links TRBV24-1 with TRBJ2-1, with TRBD2 identical over 15 bases. Germline V CDR1 and CDR2: KGHDR, SFDVKD. The V gene end was trimmed by 0 bases and the J gene end by 8 bases; junction bases not matched to a gene: 4. The CDR3 has 17 amino acids. The CDR3 region is CATSDLGLAGGGHEQFF. CDR3 nucleotide sequence: TGTGCCACCAGTGATTTGGGACTAGCGGGAGGGGGGCATGAGCAGTTCTTC.

In this sample, this clonotype turned up many times. This chain links TRBV12-3 or TRBV12-4 with TRBJ2-5, with a possible D match to TRBD1 (5 bases). V was trimmed by 5 bases and J by 4 bases, leaving 20 bases between them. This CDR3 comprises 16 residues. CDR3 DNA sequence: TGTGCCAGCAGTCCAACAAACCCAGGGTTTGGAGAGACCCAGTACTTC. It yields the protein CASSPTNPGFGETQYF.

This clonotype was counted only a few times. The chain links TRBV7-2 to TRBJ1-2, with unresolved D. With 1 base removed from V and 3 bases from J, the gap between germline ends came to 3 bases. Per germline, CDR1 SGHTA and CDR2 FQGNSA. This CDR3 spans 12 amino acids. CDR3 nucleotides: TGTGCCAGCAGCTTAGAGCACTATGGCTACACCTTC. It yields the protein CASSLEHYGYTF. The variable domain in full, with the rest retrieved from reference TRBV7-2 and TRBJ1-2, is GAGVSQSPSNKVTEKGKDVELRCDPISGHTALYWYRQSLGQGLEFLIYFQGNSAPDKSGLPSDRFSAERTGGSVSTLTIQRTQQEDSAVYLCASSLEHYGYTFGSGTRLTVV.

This sequence joins TRBV25-1 and TRBJ1-6; no definite D call. Trimming cost V 5 bases and J 9 bases, with 14 bases left between them. Germline CDR1 reads MGHDK; CDR2 reads SYGVNS. The CDR3 spans 14 residues. The CDR3 DNA follows: TGTGCCAGCAGTCTCCCCCAGTGGGCTTCACCCCTCCACTTT. Protein product: CASSLPQWASPLHF.

The table lists this clonotype with many counts. The rearrangement links TRBV5-1 to TRBJ2-6, with a possible D match to TRBD1 (7 bases). The CDR3 is 19 residues long. Deletions cut 1 base from V and 0 bases from J, with 17 bases between. Germline lookup yields CDR1 SGHRS and CDR2 YFSETQ. The CDR3, as DNA: TGCGCCAGCAGCTTGTCAGGGGGGCCTGATTTCTCTGGGGCCAACGTCCTGACTTTC. Its protein product is CASSLSGGPDFSGANVLTF.

The V call is TRBV10-3, the J call TRBJ1-2; D uncertain. The CDR3 is made up of 13 amino acids. Germline-derived CDR1 and CDR2 are ENHRY and SYGVKD. Trimming took off 2 bases at V and 5 bases at J, with 9 bases between the two ends. The CDR3 spells CAISEVAVYGYTF. For the CDR3, the DNA is TGTGCCATCAGTGAGGTGGCAGTGTATGGCTACACCTTC.

V and J are TRBV9 and TRBJ1-6; D remains unclear. The ends were cut back, 0 bases at V and 7 bases at J, with 8 bases in the middle. Germline CDR1 reads SGDLS; CDR2 reads YYNGEE. CDR3 length: 14 residues. The CDR3 loop reads CASSVERTNSPLHF. As DNA, the CDR3 is TGTGCCAGCAGCGTAGAACGGACGAATTCACCCCTCCACTTT.

The chain recombines TRBV7-2 with TRBJ2-4; the match to TRBD1 covers 7 bases. Per the germline V gene, CDR1 is SGHTA and CDR2 is FQGNSA. The CDR3 is 16 amino acids. With V trimmed by 7 bases and J by 7 bases, 16 bases remained unmatched. The CDR3 reads CASTSGQGDGLNIQYF. The CDR3 DNA reads as TGTGCCAGCACCTCAGGCCAGGGGGACGGGCTTAACATTCAGTACTTC. Full variable domain (outside the CDR3, taken from reference TRBV7-2 and TRBJ2-4): GAGVSQSPSNKVTEKGKDVELRCDPISGHTALYWYRQSLGQGLEFLIYFQGNSAPDKSGLPSDRFSAERTGGSVSTLTIQRTQQEDSAVYLCASTSGQGDGLNIQYFGAGTRLSVL.

In this sample, this clonotype turned up a few times. This sequence joins TRBV12-3 or TRBV12-4 and TRBJ2-2; 12 nucleotides align to TRBD2. This CDR3 has 19 amino acids. J was trimmed by 0 bases and V by 7 bases; bases with no gene match: 12. Here the CDR3 reads CASTRNRASGGANTGELFF. Written as DNA, the CDR3 is TGTGCCAGCACCCGGAACAGGGCTAGCGGGGGGGCGAACACCGGGGAGCTGTTTTTT.

The chain uses TRBV7-9 and TRBJ2-1; weak D call: TRBD2 (5 bases). The ends were cut back, 5 bases at V and 6 bases at J, with 17 bases in the middle. Per the germline V gene, CDR1 is SEHNR and CDR2 is FQNEAQ (reference sequence). The CDR3 has 15 amino acids. The CDR3 coding sequence is TGTGCCAGCAGCCCCCGTTTAGCTCGGGGCAATGAGCAGTTCTTC. Protein product: CASSPRLARGNEQFF.

The chain recombines TRBV20-1 with TRBJ1-2; 7 nucleotides match TRBD1. The CDR3 covers 12 residues. V gave up 6 bases and J gave up 5 bases; unmatched junction bases: 6. Germline V lookup: CDR1 DFQATT, CDR2 SNEGSKA (reference sequence). The CDR3 loop reads CSAETGLYGYTF. The CDR3 region has the DNA TGCAGTGCGGAGACAGGGTTGTATGGCTACACCTTC.

This chain joins TRBV20-1 and TRBJ1-2; possible D gene TRBD1, 5 bases. Germline lookup yields CDR1 DFQATT and CDR2 SNEGSKA (reference sequence). Trimming took off 1 base at V and 2 bases at J, with 17 bases between the two ends. This CDR3 has 16 amino acids. For the CDR3, the DNA is TGCAGTGCTAGAGGGAAGGGGTCCTTCACAAACTATGGCTACACCTTC. Residues: CSARGKGSFTNYGYTF.

This clonotype was seen repeatedly, ten times or more. CDR3 sequence reads: CASSQSTTSGQETQYF. DNA of the CDR3: TGTGCCAGCAGCCAATCAACGACTAGCGGACAAGAGACCCAGTACTTC. The rearrangement uses TRBV7-2 and TRBJ2-5; 9 nucleotides line up with TRBD2. The CDR3 has 16 residues. V gave up 5 bases and J gave up 2 bases; unmatched junction bases: 9. Germline CDR1 and CDR2: SGHTA and FQGNSA.

This clonotype was seen only a few times. This rearrangement joins TRBV3-1 to TRBJ1-5, with D perhaps TRBD1 (6 bases). The CDR3 length is 15 residues. Deletions cut 0 bases from V and 6 bases from J, with 12 bases between. Germline-derived CDR1 and CDR2 are LGHDT and YNNKEL (reference sequence). CDR3 DNA: TGTGCCAGCAGCCAAGACCATACAGGGTTTCAGCCCCAGCATTTT. Protein: CASSQDHTGFQPQHF.